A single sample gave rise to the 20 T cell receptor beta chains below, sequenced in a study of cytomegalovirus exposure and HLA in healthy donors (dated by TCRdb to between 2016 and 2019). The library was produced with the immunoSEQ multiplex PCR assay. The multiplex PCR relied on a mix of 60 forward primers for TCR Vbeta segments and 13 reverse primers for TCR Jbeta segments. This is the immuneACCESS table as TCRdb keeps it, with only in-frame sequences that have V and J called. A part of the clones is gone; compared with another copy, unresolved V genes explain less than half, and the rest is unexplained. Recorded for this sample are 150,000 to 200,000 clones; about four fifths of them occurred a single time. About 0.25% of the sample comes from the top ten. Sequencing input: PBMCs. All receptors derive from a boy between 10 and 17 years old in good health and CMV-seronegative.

Here the CDR3 DNA reads TGTGCCAGCAGCGACAGGGTTGGGACGAACACTGAAGCTTTCTTT. Translated, it gives CASSDRVGTNTEAFF. The chain links TRBV25-1 to TRBJ1-1; 7 nucleotides match TRBD1. The CDR3 totals 15 residues. The V and J ends lost 6 bases and 1 base, in that order; junction bases with no gene match: 8. Looked up from germline, CDR1 is MGHDK and CDR2 is SYGVNS.

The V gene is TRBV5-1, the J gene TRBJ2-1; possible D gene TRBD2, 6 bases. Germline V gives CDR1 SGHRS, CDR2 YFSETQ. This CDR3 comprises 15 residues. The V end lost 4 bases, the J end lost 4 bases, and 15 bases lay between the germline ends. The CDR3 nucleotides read TGCGCCAGCAGCCTGTCTTATGGGACTTACAATGAGCAGTTCTTC. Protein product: CASSLSYGTYNEQFF.

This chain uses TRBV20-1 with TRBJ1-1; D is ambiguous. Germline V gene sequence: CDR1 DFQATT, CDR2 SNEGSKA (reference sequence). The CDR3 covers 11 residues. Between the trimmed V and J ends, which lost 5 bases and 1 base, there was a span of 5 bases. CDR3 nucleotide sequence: TGCAGTGCTCGGGAGAACACTGAAGCTTTCTTT. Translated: CSARENTEAFF.

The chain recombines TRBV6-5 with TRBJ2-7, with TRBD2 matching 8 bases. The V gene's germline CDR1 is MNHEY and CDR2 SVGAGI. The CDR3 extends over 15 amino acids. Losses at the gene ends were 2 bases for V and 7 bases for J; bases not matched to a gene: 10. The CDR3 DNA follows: TGTGCCAGCAGTTACAAGGCGGGAGGAGGATGGGAGCAGTACTTC. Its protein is CASSYKAGGGWEQYF.

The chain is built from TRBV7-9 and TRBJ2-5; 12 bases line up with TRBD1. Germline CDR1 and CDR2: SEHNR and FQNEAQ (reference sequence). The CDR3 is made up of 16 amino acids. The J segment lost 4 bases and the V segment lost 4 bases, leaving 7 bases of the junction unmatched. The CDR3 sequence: CASSSPGQGASETQYF. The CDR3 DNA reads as TGTGCCAGCAGCTCTCCGGGACAGGGGGCTTCAGAGACCCAGTACTTC.

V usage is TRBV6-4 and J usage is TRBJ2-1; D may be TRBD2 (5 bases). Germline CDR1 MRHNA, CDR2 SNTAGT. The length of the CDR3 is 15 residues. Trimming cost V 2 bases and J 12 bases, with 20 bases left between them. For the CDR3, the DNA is TGTGCCAGCAGTGACACACTTAGACTGCCCGGGGTGCAGTTCTTC. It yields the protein CASSDTLRLPGVQFF.

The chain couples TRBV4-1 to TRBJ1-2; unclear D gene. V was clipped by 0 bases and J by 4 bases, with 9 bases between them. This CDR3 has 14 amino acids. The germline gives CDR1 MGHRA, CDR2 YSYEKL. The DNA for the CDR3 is TGCGCCAGCAGCCAAGATGGCGGCTTCTATGGCTACACCTTC. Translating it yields CASSQDGGFYGYTF.

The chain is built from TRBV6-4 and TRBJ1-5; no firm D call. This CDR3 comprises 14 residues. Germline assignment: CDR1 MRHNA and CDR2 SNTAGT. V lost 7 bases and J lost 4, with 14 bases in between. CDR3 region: CASILTDGNQPQHF. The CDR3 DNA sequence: TGTGCCAGCATACTCACCGACGGGAATCAGCCCCAGCATTTT.

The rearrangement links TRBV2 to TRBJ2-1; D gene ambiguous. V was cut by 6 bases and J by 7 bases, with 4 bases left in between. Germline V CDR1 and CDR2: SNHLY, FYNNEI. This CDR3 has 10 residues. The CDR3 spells CASSHNEQFF. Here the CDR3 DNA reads TGTGCCAGCAGCCATAATGAGCAGTTCTTC.

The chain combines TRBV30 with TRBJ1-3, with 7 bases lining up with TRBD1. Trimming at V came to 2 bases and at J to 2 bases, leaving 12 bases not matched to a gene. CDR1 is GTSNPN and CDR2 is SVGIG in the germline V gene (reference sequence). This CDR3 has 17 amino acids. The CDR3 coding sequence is TGTGCCTGGAGTACACTACGACAGGGAAGGGCTGGAAACACCATATATTTT. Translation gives CAWSTLRQGRAGNTIYF.

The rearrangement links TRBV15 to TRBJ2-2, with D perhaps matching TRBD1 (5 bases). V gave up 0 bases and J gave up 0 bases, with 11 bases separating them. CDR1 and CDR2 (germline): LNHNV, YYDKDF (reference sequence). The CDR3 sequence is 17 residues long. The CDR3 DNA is TGTGCCACCAGCAGAGATCAAAGCAGGGCGAACACCGGGGAGCTGTTTTTT. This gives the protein CATSRDQSRANTGELFF.

The CDR3 sequence: CASRGSGNTGELFF. As DNA, the CDR3 is TGCGCCAGCAGAGGAAGCGGAAACACCGGGGAGCTGTTTTTT. V is TRBV10-2 and J is TRBJ2-2; tentative D call: TRBD2 (5 bases). V was shortened by 6 bases and J by 2 bases, with 10 bases between the two germline ends. Germline CDR1 and CDR2: WSHSY and SAAADI. This CDR3 contains 14 residues.

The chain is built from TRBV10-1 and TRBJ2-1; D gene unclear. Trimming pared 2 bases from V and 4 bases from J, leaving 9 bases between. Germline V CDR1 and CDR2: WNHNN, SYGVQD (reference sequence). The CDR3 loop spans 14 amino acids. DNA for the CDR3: TGCGCCAGCAGTGAGGGGCCGGCTTACAATGAGCAGTTCTTC. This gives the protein CASSEGPAYNEQFF.

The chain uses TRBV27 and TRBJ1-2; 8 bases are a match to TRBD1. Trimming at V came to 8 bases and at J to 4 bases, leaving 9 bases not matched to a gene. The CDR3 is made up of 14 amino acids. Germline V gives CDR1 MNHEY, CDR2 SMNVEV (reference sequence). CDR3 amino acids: CASAGGLGTYGYTF. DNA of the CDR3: TGTGCCAGCGCAGGGGGCCTAGGAACCTATGGCTACACCTTC.

The CDR3 DNA reads TGCGCCAGCAGCTTGGAGGGTACAGGGAACTATGGCTACACCTTC. This codes for CASSLEGTGNYGYTF. The V call is TRBV5-1, the J call TRBJ1-2, with D maybe TRBD1 (6 bases). This CDR3 spans 15 amino acids. The V gene's germline CDR1 is SGHRS and CDR2 YFSETQ. V lost 0 bases to trimming and J lost 2 bases, with 11 bases between them. Complete variable domain (other parts from reference TRBV5-1 and TRBJ1-2): KAGVTQTPRYLIKTRGQQVTLSCSPISGHRSVSWYQQTPGQGLQFLFEYFSETQRNKGNFPGRFSGRQFSNSRSEMNVSTLELGDSALYLCASSLEGTGNYGYTFGSGTRLTVV.

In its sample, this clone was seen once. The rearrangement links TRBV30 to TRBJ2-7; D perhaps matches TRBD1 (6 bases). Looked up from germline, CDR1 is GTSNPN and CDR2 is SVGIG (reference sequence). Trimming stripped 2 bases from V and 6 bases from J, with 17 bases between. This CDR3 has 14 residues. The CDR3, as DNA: TGTGCCTGGAGTCGAGGGGGTGCGGCGGTCGAGCAGTACTTC. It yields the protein CAWSRGGAAVEQYF.

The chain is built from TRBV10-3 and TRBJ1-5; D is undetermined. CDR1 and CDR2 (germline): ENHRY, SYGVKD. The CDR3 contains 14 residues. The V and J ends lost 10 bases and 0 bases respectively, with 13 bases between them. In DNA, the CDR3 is TGTGCCACCTTAGACGGGAATAGCAATCAGCCCCAGCATTTT. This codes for CATLDGNSNQPQHF.

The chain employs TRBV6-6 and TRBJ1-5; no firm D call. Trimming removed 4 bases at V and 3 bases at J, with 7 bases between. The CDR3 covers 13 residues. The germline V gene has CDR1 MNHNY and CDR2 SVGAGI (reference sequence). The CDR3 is CASSSGYNQPQHF. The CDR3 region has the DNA TGTGCCAGCAGTTCCGGGTACAATCAGCCCCAGCATTTT.

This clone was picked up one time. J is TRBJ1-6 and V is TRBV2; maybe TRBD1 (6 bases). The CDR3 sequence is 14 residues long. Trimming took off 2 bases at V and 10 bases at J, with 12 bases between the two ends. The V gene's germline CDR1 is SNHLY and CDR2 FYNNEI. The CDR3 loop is CASSELGAGSPLHF. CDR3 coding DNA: TGTGCCAGCAGTGAACTGGGGGCAGGGTCACCCCTCCACTTT.

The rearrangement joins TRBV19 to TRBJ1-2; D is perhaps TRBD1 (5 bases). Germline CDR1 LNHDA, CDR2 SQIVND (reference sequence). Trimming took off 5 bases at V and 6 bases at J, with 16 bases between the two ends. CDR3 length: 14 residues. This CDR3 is CASSPMSRAHGYTF. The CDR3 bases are TGTGCCAGTAGTCCCATGAGCAGGGCACATGGCTACACCTTC.